One sample yielded the 29 T cell receptor beta chains listed below, sequenced in a study of OX40 agonist ivuxolimab in advanced cancers. The data were produced by immunoSEQ multiplex PCR, yet TCRdb's version contains in-frame clones alone and is incomplete. The table includes roughly 62,000 clones, 85% detected once. Here the sequenced sample was CD4+ or CD8+ T cells sorted from blood, taken in a trial of the OX40 agonist ivuxolimab. These receptors were taken from an adult with an advanced solid tumor such as melanoma, head and neck, liver or kidney cancer.

A few counts support this clone. Relative to the germline gene, one junction end is altered; a read error may explain this. CDR3 nucleotide sequence: TGTGCCAGCAGTGAAAATTGGAGGATCGCCTTC. Amino acids: CASSENWRIAF. This rearrangement joins TRBV2 to TRBJ1-2; D gene ambiguous. Germline V CDR1 and CDR2: SNHLY, FYNNEI. The length of the CDR3 is 11 residues. The variable domain in full, with the rest retrieved from reference TRBV2 and TRBJ1-2, is EPEVTQTPSHQVTQMGQEVILRCVPISNHLYFYWYRQILGQKVEFLVSFYNNEISEKSEIFDDQFSVERPDGSNFTLKIRSTKLEDSAMYFCASSENWRIAFGSGTRLTVV.

The chain is built from TRBV5-8 and TRBJ2-1; D is ambiguous. The V gene's germline CDR1 is SGHTS and CDR2 YDEGEE. The CDR3 loop spans 12 amino acids. V was pared by 4 bases and J by 4 bases, with 6 bases between. Here the CDR3 reads CASSRGYNEQFF. CDR3 DNA: TGTGCCAGCAGCCGTGGGTACAATGAGCAGTTCTTC. Looking up the rest from reference TRBV5-8 and TRBJ2-1 gives the full variable domain: EAGVTQSPTHLIKTRGQQATLRCSPISGHTSVYWYQQALGLGLQFLLWYDEGEERNRGNFPPRFSGRQFPNYSSELNVNALELEDSALYLCASSRGYNEQFFGPGTRLTVL.

The rearrangement joins TRBV9 to TRBJ2-3; D may be TRBD1 or TRBD2 (5 bases each). Trimming stripped 4 bases from V and 3 bases from J, with 9 bases between. The CDR3 extends over 13 amino acids. Germline lookup yields CDR1 SGDLS and CDR2 YYNGEE. The CDR3 bases are TGTGCCAGCAGCCCCTGGGGGACAGATACGCAGTATTTT. It specifies CASSPWGTDTQYF.

V gene TRBV6-1 combines with J gene TRBJ2-7; possibly TRBD2 for D (5 bases). Looked up from germline, CDR1 is MNHNS and CDR2 is SASEGT. V lost 3 bases to trimming and J lost 0 bases, with 12 bases between them. This CDR3 contains 15 residues. CDR3 bases: TGTGCCAGCAGTGAGGCTAGCTGGGACTCCTACGAGCAGTACTTC. Translating it yields CASSEASWDSYEQYF.

The J gene is TRBJ2-7, the V gene TRBV9; 7 bases are shared with TRBD2. The germline gives CDR1 SGDLS, CDR2 YYNGEE. The CDR3 sequence is 17 residues long. Trimming cost V 5 bases and J 3 bases; bases outside gene matches: 17. For the CDR3, the DNA is TGTGCCAGCAGTCCGGGTCTAGCGGAAACTAAGGGCTACGAGCAGTACTTC. Its translation: CASSPGLAETKGYEQYF.

The chain combines TRBV7-9 with TRBJ1-3, with a tentative D call TRBD1 (6 bases). V was trimmed by 5 bases and J by 1 base, leaving 21 bases between them. Germline CDR1 and CDR2: SEHNR and FQNEAQ (reference sequence). The CDR3 is 18 residues long. The CDR3 loop is CASSRLWGLGESGNTIYF. The CDR3 bases are TGTGCCAGCAGCAGGTTGTGGGGGCTCGGCGAATCTGGAAACACCATATATTTT.

This clone was detected ten times or more. The V and J genes are TRBV18 and TRBJ1-1; a weak D match, TRBD1 (6 bases). Trimming removed 5 bases at V and 0 bases at J, with 10 bases between. Germline CDR1 and CDR2: KGHSH and LQKENI. This CDR3 contains 14 residues. CDR3 sequence: CASSEGGMNTEAFF. CDR3 nucleotide sequence: TGTGCCAGCTCAGAGGGGGGGATGAACACTGAAGCTTTCTTT.

This chain connects TRBV2 to TRBJ1-5; TRBD1 agrees at 9 bases. Losses at the gene ends were 7 bases for V and 1 base for J; bases not matched to a gene: 5. CDR3 size: 15 residues. Germline V gives CDR1 SNHLY, CDR2 FYNNEI. The chain's CDR3 is CASNIQGASNQPQHF. In DNA form, the CDR3 reads TGTGCCAGCAACATACAGGGGGCAAGCAATCAGCCCCAGCATTTT.

This clone was counted a single time. This sequence joins TRBV10-3 and TRBJ2-3; D possibly corresponds to TRBD1 (6 bases). V was cut by 4 bases and J by 1 base, with 9 bases left in between. The CDR3 is made up of 14 amino acids. Germline V CDR1 and CDR2: ENHRY, SYGVKD. This CDR3 is CAISAWGRTDTQYF. As DNA, the CDR3 is TGTGCCATCAGTGCATGGGGGCGCACAGATACGCAGTATTTT.

The chain carries TRBV5-1 and TRBJ2-5; 9 nucleotides match TRBD2. CDR3 length equals 16 residues. Germline assignment: CDR1 SGHRS and CDR2 YFSETQ. V lost 7 bases, J lost 7 bases, and 17 bases stayed unmatched. In DNA, the CDR3 is TGCGCCAGCCGGCTTGGAGCGGGAGGACCTATCGGGACCCAGTACTTC. Amino acid sequence: CASRLGAGGPIGTQYF. Supplemented by reference TRBV5-1 and TRBJ2-5, the full variable domain reads KAGVTQTPRYLIKTRGQQVTLSCSPISGHRSVSWYQQTPGQGLQFLFEYFSETQRNKGNFPGRFSGRQFSNSRSEMNVSTLELGDSALYLCASRLGAGGPIGTQYFGPGTRLLVL.

The gene calls are TRBV5-1 and TRBJ1-4; no firm D call. Per germline, CDR1 SGHRS and CDR2 YFSETQ. V gave up 0 bases and J gave up 2 bases, with 5 bases separating them. The CDR3 extends over 14 amino acids. This CDR3 reads CASSLVGTNEKLFF. The CDR3 nucleotides are TGCGCCAGCAGCTTGGTAGGGACTAATGAAAAACTGTTTTTT.

This clone has a single count. This chain uses TRBV21-1 with TRBJ1-5; the table's D call, TRBD1, was not checked against the DNA. TRBV21-1 is reported as a pseudogene. This CDR3 is built from 18 residues. CDR3 amino acids: CASSERGGKKVSNQPQHF. The CDR3 nucleotides read TGTGCCAGCAGCGAAAGGGGCGGAAAGAAGGTGAGCAATCAGCCCCAGCATTTT.

This chain joins TRBV5-1 and TRBJ2-7; D ambiguous. The CDR3 covers 11 residues. Germline lookup yields CDR1 SGHRS and CDR2 YFSETQ. Deletions cut 4 bases from V and 3 bases from J, with 5 bases between. The CDR3 loop is CASSADYEQYF. DNA for the CDR3: TGCGCCAGCAGCGCCGACTACGAGCAGTACTTC.

This clone was seen only a few times. The chain has TRBV5-5 and TRBJ2-7; 7 positions agree with TRBD1. There are 14 residues in the CDR3. The V and J ends lost 5 bases and 1 base, in that order; junction bases with no gene match: 6. Germline CDR1 is SGHKS and CDR2 is YYEKEE (reference sequence). The CDR3 region has the DNA TGTGCCAGCAGTACGGCAGGGGGTTCCTACGAGCAGTACTTC. As protein: CASSTAGGSYEQYF.

The rearrangement joins TRBV7-6 to TRBJ2-7; a weak D match, TRBD1 (6 bases). The CDR3 is 13 amino acids. Trimming removed 3 bases from V and 2 bases from J, with 8 bases in between. Germline loops: CDR1 SGHVS, CDR2 FNYEAQ. The CDR3 loop reads CASSLGAPYEQYF. The CDR3 DNA sequence: TGTGCCAGCAGCTTGGGGGCCCCCTACGAGCAGTACTTC.

The genes are TRBV18 and TRBJ2-1, with 7 bases aligning to TRBD2. The CDR3 covers 16 residues. J was trimmed by 5 bases and V by 3 bases; bases with no gene match: 10. The germline gives CDR1 KGHSH, CDR2 LQKENI. The chain's CDR3 is CASSPLGAGDHNEQFF. CDR3 sequence (DNA): TGTGCCAGCTCACCCCTCGGGGCGGGAGACCACAATGAGCAGTTCTTC. Looking up the rest from reference TRBV18 and TRBJ2-1 gives the full variable domain: NAGVMQNPRHLVRRRGQEARLRCSPMKGHSHVYWYRQLPEEGLKFMVYLQKENIIDESGMPKERFSAEFPKEGPSILRIQQVVRGDSAAYFCASSPLGAGDHNEQFFGPGTRLTVL.

This clone occurred once. The chain combines TRBV5-6 with TRBJ2-5, with D uncertain. V was clipped by 1 base and J by 4 bases, with 5 bases between them. Per germline, CDR1 SGHDT and CDR2 YYEEEE. There are 12 residues in the CDR3. For the CDR3, the DNA is TGTGCCAGCAGCTTGTTTCGAGAGACCCAGTACTTC. This translates into CASSLFRETQYF.

This chain uses TRBV20-1 with TRBJ2-1; D is ambiguous. The CDR3 is 11 amino acids. The V end lost 4 bases, the J end lost 7 bases, and 8 bases lay between the germline ends. CDR1 DFQATT and CDR2 SNEGSKA come from the germline V gene (reference sequence). Here the CDR3 reads CSATAHNEQFF. CDR3 in DNA: TGCAGTGCTACCGCTCATAATGAGCAGTTCTTC.

This chain connects TRBV27 to TRBJ2-7; 8 positions match TRBD1. J gave up 2 bases and V 2 bases, and 5 bases lay outside the gene matches. Germline CDR1 and CDR2: MNHEY and SMNVEV (reference sequence). This CDR3 comprises 15 residues. This CDR3 reads CASSLDRGVPYEQYF. In DNA, the CDR3 is TGTGCCAGCAGTTTAGACAGGGGCGTACCCTACGAGCAGTACTTC.

The J gene is TRBJ2-2, the V gene TRBV5-1, with 8 bases lining up with TRBD1. Germline V lookup: CDR1 SGHRS, CDR2 YFSETQ. CDR3 length: 17 amino acids. V was pared by 4 bases and J by 5 bases, with 13 bases of the junction left unmatched. CDR3 sequence: CASSGILQGDSTGELFF. The CDR3 DNA is TGCGCCAGCAGCGGGATACTACAGGGGGATTCTACCGGGGAGCTGTTTTTT.

The chain joins TRBV30 to TRBJ2-1; 8 bases are shared with TRBD1. The CDR3 consists of 13 residues. V trimming: 0 bases; J trimming: 13 bases; junction bases outside the gene matches: 8. The germline gives CDR1 GTSNPN, CDR2 SVGIG (reference sequence). DNA of the CDR3: TGTGCCTGGAGTGTACCCCCAACAGGGGGACAGTTCTTC. It translates to CAWSVPPTGGQFF.

The gene calls are TRBV19 and TRBJ1-2; no reliable D call. Looked up from germline, CDR1 is LNHDA and CDR2 is SQIVND (reference sequence). Trimming removed 6 bases from V and 3 bases from J, with 17 bases in between. The CDR3 has 15 residues. This CDR3 is CASRTLSYGHYGYTF. The DNA of the CDR3 is TGTGCCAGTAGGACCCTATCCTACGGCCACTATGGCTACACCTTC.

The chain carries TRBV2 and TRBJ2-5; TRBD2 agrees at 14 bases. The end of the DNA aligns better with TRBJ2-7, so the J call may be wrong. Per the germline V gene, CDR1 is SNHLY and CDR2 is FYNNEI. This CDR3 is 15 amino acids long. The CDR3 coding sequence is TGTGCCAAGGGACTAGCGGGAGTAGGGTCCTACGAGCAGTACTTC. Protein: CAKGLAGVGSYEQYF.

The chain is built from TRBV5-1 and TRBJ2-7; TRBD2 aligns across 10 bases. CDR1 and CDR2 from the germline V gene are SGHRS and YFSETQ. There are 16 residues in the CDR3. Trimming removed 4 bases from V and 6 bases from J; junction bases left unmatched: 13. The DNA of the CDR3 is TGCGCCAGCAGCCCGCTACTAGCGGGACGTCCTGTCGAGCAGTACTTC. This encodes CASSPLLAGRPVEQYF.

About this clone: Its ends do not fully match the called genes, so a read error is possible. The chain couples TRBV5-8 to TRBJ2-3, with D perhaps matching TRBD2 (5 bases). Germline CDR1 SGHTS, CDR2 YDEGEE. This CDR3 region has 16 residues. The CDR3 sequence is CASSQDPRPSTDAQYF. In nucleotides, the CDR3 is TGCGCCAGCAGCCAAGATCCGAGGCCTAGCACAGATGCGCAGTATTTT.

This chain links TRBV28 with TRBJ1-5; D call uncertain. The CDR3 has 15 amino acids. Trimming shortened V by 3 bases and J by 4 bases, and 13 bases separated the two germline ends. Germline V gives CDR1 MDHEN, CDR2 SYDVKM. The CDR3 protein is CASSFAEGGNQPQHF. CDR3 in DNA: TGTGCCAGCAGTTTCGCCGAGGGTGGAAATCAGCCCCAGCATTTT.

The chain couples TRBV5-1 to TRBJ1-1, with D maybe TRBD1 (6 bases). Germline CDR1 SGHRS, CDR2 YFSETQ. Trimming stripped 0 bases from V and 4 bases from J, with 7 bases between. CDR3 length: 13 amino acids. In DNA, the CDR3 is TGCGCCAGCAGCTTGGGAGGGGGCACTGAAGCTTTCTTT. Protein product: CASSLGGGTEAFF.

The V gene is TRBV12-1, the J gene TRBJ2-5; TRBD2 is the table's D call, not checked against the DNA. The end of the DNA aligns better with TRBJ2-7, so the J call may be wrong. TRBV12-1 is a pseudogene locus. The CDR3 has 12 amino acids. The CDR3 protein is CASSFASYEQYF. CDR3 bases: TGTGCCAGCAGCTTTGCCTCGTACGAGCAGTACTTC.

The gene calls are TRBV19 and TRBJ1-6; 7 bases match TRBD1. Germline V lookup: CDR1 LNHDA, CDR2 SQIVND (reference sequence). V lost 5 bases to trimming and J lost 7 bases; unmatched junction nucleotides: 8. The CDR3 totals 15 residues. The DNA for the CDR3 is TGTGCCAGTAGTCGACAGGGTTTAGTGAATTCACCCCTCCACTTT. Translation: CASSRQGLVNSPLHF.